Listed below are T cell receptor beta chains from one sample, sequenced in a study of Ad26.COV2.S vaccination and SARS-CoV-2 variants. TCRdb's copy holds only in-frame clones and misses some; the assay was immunoSEQ multiplex PCR. The sample holds about 680,000 clones, more than 70% seen once. The specimen comprised peripheral blood, sampled in a trial of Ad26.COV2.S vaccine versus placebo. The receptors shown here come from a person aged 18-60 years who received the Ad26.COV2.S COVID-19 vaccine or a placebo. Each CDR3 is given with its conserved first and last residue. D genes are given only for firm matches. A clone size is listed for some rows: how often the clone was seen (once, few, many), or a class if it is expanded.

v_gene	abundance	j_gene	d_gene	CDR3aa	CDR3nt
TRBV5-4	few	TRBJ1-6	NA	CASSHGPFKFNSPLHF	TGTGCCAGCAGCCATGGACCCTTTAAGTTTAATTCACCCCTCCACTTT
TRBV2	NA	TRBJ1-2	NA	CASILNYGYTF	TGTGCCAGCATCCTTAACTATGGCTACACCTTC
TRBV7-3	NA	TRBJ1-1	NA	CASSFGGITEAFF	TGTGCCAGCAGCTTTGGGGGGATAACTGAAGCTTTCTTT
TRBV19	NA	TRBJ1-5	NA	CASSITGQGYNQPQHF	TGTGCCAGTAGTATAACGGGGCAGGGGTACAATCAGCCCCAGCATTTT
TRBV5-4	NA	TRBJ2-1	NA	CASSLGEVGNEQFF	TGTGCCAGCAGCTTGGGGGAGGTGGGCAATGAGCAGTTCTTC
TRBV27	few	TRBJ1-1	NA	CASSHGTASTEAFF	TGTGCCAGCAGCCATGGGACCGCGAGCACTGAAGCTTTCTTT
TRBV6-1	once	TRBJ1-2	TRBD1	CASSEGQGAGDGYTF	TGTGCCAGCAGTGAAGGACAGGGGGCCGGAGATGGCTACACCTTC
TRBV4-2	NA	TRBJ2-7	TRBD2	CASSRRLAGGLYEQYF	TGTGCCAGCAGCCGCCGACTAGCGGGAGGGCTCTACGAGCAGTACTTC
TRBV5-1	NA	TRBJ2-5	NA	CASSPQGPPETQYF	TGCGCCAGCAGCCCCCAGGGTCCCCCGGAGACCCAGTACTTC
TRBV7-2	NA	TRBJ1-1	NA	CASHRDRNTEAFF	TGTGCCAGCCACAGGGATAGGAACACTGAAGCTTTCTTT
TRBV3-1/TRBV3-2	NA	TRBJ2-1	TRBD1	CASSLNRGTEQFF	TGTGCCAGCAGCCTCAACAGGGGGACTGAGCAGTTCTTC
TRBV5-8	NA	TRBJ2-2	TRBD1	CASSFRDRGPLGELFF	TGTGCCAGCAGCTTCCGGGACAGGGGGCCCCTCGGGGAGCTGTTTTTT
TRBV7-9	few	TRBJ1-1	NA	CASSRGTTEAFF	TGTGCCAGCAGCCGGGGGACAACTGAAGCTTTCTTT
TRBV19	NA	TRBJ2-7	TRBD2	CASSMLAGAYEQYF	TGTGCCAGTAGTATGTTAGCGGGAGCCTACGAGCAGTACTTC
TRBV12-3/TRBV12-4	NA	TRBJ1-5	NA	CASKATNQPQHF	TGTGCCAGCAAGGCGACTAATCAGCCCCAGCATTTT
TRBV5-1	NA	TRBJ1-1	NA	CASSWRAATEAFF	TGCGCCAGCAGCTGGAGGGCAGCCACTGAAGCTTTCTTT
TRBV24-1	NA	TRBJ2-3	NA	CATSDTDTQYF	TGTGCCACCAGTGATACAGATACGCAGTATTTT
TRBV7-2	NA	TRBJ2-1	NA	CASSLGNWNEQFF	TGTGCCAGCAGCTTAGGGAACTGGAATGAGCAGTTCTTC
TRBV11-3	once	TRBJ2-7	TRBD1	CASSPDREAYEQYF	TGTGCCAGCAGCCCAGACAGGGAAGCCTACGAGCAGTACTTC
TRBV19	NA	TRBJ2-7	NA	CASRGSSGSSYEQYF	TGTGCCAGTAGGGGATCCAGCGGTAGCTCCTACGAGCAGTACTTC
TRBV11-2	few	TRBJ2-7	NA	CASSSMDSYEQYF	TGTGCCAGCAGCTCTATGGACAGCTACGAGCAGTACTTC
TRBV7-3	NA	TRBJ1-2	NA	CASSFQQGHGYTF	TGTGCCAGCAGCTTTCAACAGGGCCATGGCTACACCTTC
TRBV5-1	NA	TRBJ1-1	TRBD1	CASSLTGASTEAFF	TGCGCCAGCAGCCTTACAGGGGCGAGCACTGAAGCTTTCTTT
TRBV6-1	NA	TRBJ2-7	TRBD2	CASSVLGLAGGRYEQYF	TGTGCCAGCAGTGTGCTAGGACTAGCGGGGGGGCGGTACGAGCAGTACTTC
TRBV18	once	TRBJ1-3	NA	CASSPIVGGANTIYF	TGTGCCAGCTCACCAATTGTCGGGGGCGCGAACACCATATATTTT
TRBV7-9	NA	TRBJ1-3	NA	CASGQLIRSGNTIYF	TGTGCCAGTGGACAGCTAATTCGCTCTGGAAACACCATATATTTT
TRBV25-1	NA	TRBJ2-1	NA	CASSEGHYNEQFF	TGTGCCAGCAGTGAGGGACACTACAATGAGCAGTTCTTC
TRBV18	NA	TRBJ2-2	NA	CASSPLTGPNTGELFF	TGTGCCAGCTCACCACTAACAGGACCGAACACCGGGGAGCTGTTTTTT
TRBV19	NA	TRBJ2-5	TRBD1	CASSASDRGWETQYF	TGTGCCAGTAGTGCGAGTGACAGGGGTTGGGAGACCCAGTACTTC
TRBV3-1/TRBV3-2	NA	TRBJ2-5	NA	CASSQGELGQETQYF	TGTGCCAGCAGCCAAGGAGAGCTCGGTCAAGAGACCCAGTACTTC
TRBV11-2	NA	TRBJ2-2	NA	CASSAGSGTGELFF	TGTGCCAGCTCTGCGGGGTCGGGCACCGGGGAGCTGTTTTTT
TRBV6-5	NA	TRBJ1-5	TRBD1	CASSQGAFSNQPQHF	TGTGCCAGCAGTCAGGGGGCCTTTAGCAATCAGCCCCAGCATTTT
TRBV7-2	NA	TRBJ1-3	NA	CASSLPRDSGNTIYF	TGTGCCAGCAGCTTACCCCGAGACTCTGGAAACACCATATATTTT